This T cell receptor (beta chain) was found in a study of graft-versus-host responses after intestinal transplantation (dated by TCRdb to 2020 to 2022). About the investigation overall: The transplants that recipients got were multivisceral, liver-intestinal, or isolated intestinal. Rather than being sequenced by the commercial service, samples from a few later patients were sequenced in-house on an Illumina MiSeq and processed with MiXCR. A peak of at least 4% donor T cells among recipient peripheral blood mononuclear cells was the definition used for donor T cell macrochimerism. All recipients received anti-thymocyte globulin induction followed by maintenance tacrolimus and steroids for around 3 years. To identify alloreactive clones, pre-transplant mixed lymphocyte reaction products were sequenced and compared with unstimulated pre-transplant donor and recipient T cells. After intestinal transplantation, graft-versus-host and host-versus-graft alloreactive T cell clones were followed in the graft, circulation and bone marrow using bulk TCR-beta CDR3 sequencing. The cohort enrolled 20 to 25 intestinal transplant recipients, one of whom was a retransplant, and 3 patients without pretransplant specimens were excluded. The research as a whole found: High GvH to HvG T cell clonal ratios were observed in the allografts of patients with donor T cell macrochimerism. The relatively low number and heterogeneity of intestinal transplant patients limited the conclusions. Early after transplant, peak levels of circulating GvH clones were found to be associated with declines in HvG clones. GvH clones were found in recipient bone marrow, and some of the GvH clones appeared earlier in ileal mucosa or blood, which is consistent with an intestinal mucosal origin.

The library was prepared using the immunoSEQ multiplex PCR assay. For most patients, genomic DNA was isolated using the Qiagen DNeasy Blood and Tissue Kit and was shipped frozen to Adaptive Biotechnologies for TCR sequencing. For most patients, genomic DNA was subjected to high-throughput TCR-beta CDR3 sequencing by Adaptive Biotechnologies. In the original analysis: Adaptive's ImmunoSEQ software was the source of the TCR sequencing data for around 20 patients, while three other patients were processed with MiXCR and VDJtools. CD4 versus CD8 sorting errors were corrected by removing sequences found in both subsets at a frequency ratio below 5:1. Because the origin of CDR3 nucleotide sequences shared between donor and recipient could not be assigned, those sequences were removed. Alloreactive clones required at least 2-fold expansion over unstimulated cells and minimum CFSE-low frequency of 0.002% (template counts) or 0.001% (read counts). Clones detected in sequenced pre-transplant spleen, lymph node, or MLR CFSE-low populations of the donor or recipient were defined as mappable. Cumulative frequency of alloreactive clones was calculated as a percentage of all sequences weighted by copy number. TCRdb limited this immuneACCESS table to in-frame rearrangements with V and J called. A share of clones is missing; checked studies link under half to unresolved V genes, and the rest is unexplained. For V, J and clone size, that table is used; D and trimming come from the DNA. This sample comprises around 88,000 clones, under 85% of them detected only once. The top ten clonotypes cover about 17% of the sample.

This clone appeared a single time. Its antigen is unknown. Base qualities are missing; no much larger clone stands one base away. The time point label, read with the paper, signifies: cells obtained before transplantation from donor or recipient. CD3+CD4+ and CD3+CD8+ populations were FACS-sorted from unstimulated pre-transplant donor and recipient cells taken from spleen or lymph nodes. V drops 2 bases and J drops 5 bases, leaving 9 bases in between. Including cysteine and phenylalanine, the CDR3 has 14 amino acids. Solely the CDR3 DNA is kept, with 42 bases framed from the first base. CDR1 is given as MNHEY and CDR2 as SMNVEV, both from the germline V gene (reference sequence).

The receptor was derived from a human donor who received an intestinal transplant. The receptor chain draws on TRBV27 and TRBJ2-2; confidence is insufficient to name the D gene. Sequenced material: unstimulated CD8+ T cells sorted from spleen or lymph node cells, taken before intestinal transplant. In nucleotide form, the sequence is TGTGCCAGCAGTTTAGGCCCCTGGACCGGGGAGCTGTTTTTT. Translated, it reads CASSLGPWTGELFF.